Listed below are T cell receptor beta chains from one sample, sequenced in a study of T-cell memory formation after mild COVID-19. In TCRdb, the 5' RACE reads were re-called with MiXCR into one record per CDR3 protein. The data show more than 250,000 distinct CDR3 sequences, 15% to 20% seen once. Sequencing used PBMCs or a T cell subset sorted from them (not recorded which). The receptors were gathered from a man aged 18 to 35 who had mild COVID-19 (a few samples of this study predate the infection). Cell type and time point are not known. Both conserved end residues are part of each CDR3. The order of the fields is D gene, V gene, J gene, clone size, CDR3 protein, CDR3 DNA. A D gene is named only where the DNA matches it firmly. A clone size is listed for some rows: how often the clone was seen (once, few, many), or a class if it is expanded.

D gene: TRBD2
V gene: TRBV29-1
J gene: TRBJ2-5
clone size: few
CDR3 protein: CSVEPPSGGDETQYF
CDR3 DNA: TGCAGCGTTGAACCACCGAGCGGGGGAGATGAGACCCAGTACTTC

D gene: -
V gene: TRBV7-6
J gene: TRBJ1-1
clone size: -
CDR3 protein: CASSLAREAEAFF
CDR3 DNA: TGTGCCAGCAGCTTAGCCAGGGAGGCTGAAGCTTTCTTT

D gene: -
V gene: TRBV4-1
J gene: TRBJ2-7
clone size: few
CDR3 protein: CASRELTGRNEQYF
CDR3 DNA: TGCGCCAGCAGAGAACTCACAGGGCGGAACGAGCAGTACTTC

D gene: -
V gene: TRBV2
J gene: TRBJ2-3
clone size: many
CDR3 protein: CASSVMGPADTQYF
CDR3 DNA: TGTGCCAGCAGTGTTATGGGGCCGGCAGATACGCAGTATTTT

D gene: -
V gene: TRBV4-1
J gene: TRBJ1-5
clone size: -
CDR3 protein: CASSQDVPSNQPQHF
CDR3 DNA: TGCGCCAGCAGCCAAGATGTCCCAAGCAATCAGCCCCAGCATTTT

D gene: TRBD1
V gene: TRBV15
J gene: TRBJ1-1
clone size: once
CDR3 protein: CATSPLGQGEGWDTEAFF
CDR3 DNA: TGTGCCACCAGCCCTCTTGGACAGGGGGAGGGTTGGGACACTGAAGCTTTCTTT

D gene: -
V gene: TRBV29-1
J gene: TRBJ1-1
clone size: few
CDR3 protein: CSAGNWGTEAFF
CDR3 DNA: TGCAGCGCAGGGAATTGGGGGACTGAAGCTTTCTTT

D gene: TRBD1
V gene: TRBV7-2
J gene: TRBJ1-6
clone size: many
CDR3 protein: CASSLQGAGSPLHF
CDR3 DNA: TGTGCCAGCAGCTTACAGGGGGCAGGTTCACCCCTCCACTTT

D gene: -
V gene: TRBV7-2
J gene: TRBJ2-3
clone size: few
CDR3 protein: CASSLVGVGTDTQYF
CDR3 DNA: TGTGCCAGCAGCTTGGTGGGGGTGGGCACAGATACGCAGTATTTT

D gene: -
V gene: TRBV27
J gene: TRBJ1-1
clone size: few
CDR3 protein: CASSPWTVDVEAFF
CDR3 DNA: TGTGCCAGCAGTCCCTGGACGGTGGACGTAGAGGCTTTCTTT

D gene: TRBD1
V gene: TRBV7-9
J gene: TRBJ1-2
clone size: few
CDR3 protein: CASSPDRYYGYTF
CDR3 DNA: TGTGCCAGCAGCCCGGACAGGTACTATGGCTACACCTTC

D gene: TRBD2
V gene: TRBV5-1
J gene: TRBJ2-5
clone size: many
CDR3 protein: CASSSGLAGGQETQYF
CDR3 DNA: TGCGCCAGCAGCTCGGGACTAGCGGGGGGCCAAGAGACCCAGTACTTC

D gene: TRBD1
V gene: TRBV5-1
J gene: TRBJ2-1
clone size: -
CDR3 protein: CASSSGQGWNEQFF
CDR3 DNA: TGCGCCAGCAGCTCGGGACAGGGATGGAATGAGCAGTTCTTC

D gene: -
V gene: TRBV20-1
J gene: TRBJ2-1
clone size: -
CDR3 protein: CSSSGNYNEQFF
CDR3 DNA: TGCAGTTCAAGCGGCAACTACAATGAGCAGTTCTTC

D gene: TRBD1
V gene: TRBV20-1
J gene: TRBJ2-6
clone size: many
CDR3 protein: CSARAGGGPVLTF
CDR3 DNA: TGCAGTGCTAGGGCAGGGGGCGGACCCGTCCTGACTTTC

D gene: TRBD2
V gene: TRBV4-1
J gene: TRBJ2-6
clone size: -
CDR3 protein: CASSQDWGGSGANVLTF
CDR3 DNA: TGCGCCAGCAGCCAAGATTGGGGAGGGTCTGGGGCCAACGTCCTGACTTTC

D gene: -
V gene: TRBV12-3/TRBV12-4
J gene: TRBJ1-2
clone size: few
CDR3 protein: CASSPTTLQGGYTF
CDR3 DNA: TGTGCCAGCAGTCCGACCACTTTACAGGGAGGCTACACCTTC

D gene: TRBD2
V gene: TRBV4-2
J gene: TRBJ2-6
clone size: many
CDR3 protein: CASSLNGAGVSSGANVLTF
CDR3 DNA: TGTGCCAGCAGCCTTAACGGTGCGGGGGTGAGCTCTGGGGCCAACGTCCTGACTTTC

D gene: -
V gene: TRBV7-3
J gene: TRBJ2-1
clone size: few
CDR3 protein: CATAARGGEQFF
CDR3 DNA: TGTGCCACTGCTGCCAGGGGGGGTGAGCAGTTCTTC

D gene: -
V gene: TRBV6-5
J gene: TRBJ1-6
clone size: -
CDR3 protein: CASSYSAGSYNSPLHF
CDR3 DNA: TGTGCCAGCAGTTACTCGGCGGGCTCCTATAATTCACCCCTCCACTTT